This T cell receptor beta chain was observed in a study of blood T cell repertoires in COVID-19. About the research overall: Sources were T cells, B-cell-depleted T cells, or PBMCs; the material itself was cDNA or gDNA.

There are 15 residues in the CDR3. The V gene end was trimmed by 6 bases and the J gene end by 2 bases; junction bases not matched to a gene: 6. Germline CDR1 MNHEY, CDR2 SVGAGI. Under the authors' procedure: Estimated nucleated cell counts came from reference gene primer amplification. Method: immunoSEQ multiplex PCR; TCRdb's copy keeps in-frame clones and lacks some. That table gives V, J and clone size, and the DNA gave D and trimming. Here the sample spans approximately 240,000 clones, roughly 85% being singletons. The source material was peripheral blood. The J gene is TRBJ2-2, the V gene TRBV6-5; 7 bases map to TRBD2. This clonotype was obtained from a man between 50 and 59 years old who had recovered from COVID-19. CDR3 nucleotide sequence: TGTGCCAGCAGAAAGGGGACTATCAACACCGGGGAGCTGTTTTTT. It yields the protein CASRKGTINTGELFF.